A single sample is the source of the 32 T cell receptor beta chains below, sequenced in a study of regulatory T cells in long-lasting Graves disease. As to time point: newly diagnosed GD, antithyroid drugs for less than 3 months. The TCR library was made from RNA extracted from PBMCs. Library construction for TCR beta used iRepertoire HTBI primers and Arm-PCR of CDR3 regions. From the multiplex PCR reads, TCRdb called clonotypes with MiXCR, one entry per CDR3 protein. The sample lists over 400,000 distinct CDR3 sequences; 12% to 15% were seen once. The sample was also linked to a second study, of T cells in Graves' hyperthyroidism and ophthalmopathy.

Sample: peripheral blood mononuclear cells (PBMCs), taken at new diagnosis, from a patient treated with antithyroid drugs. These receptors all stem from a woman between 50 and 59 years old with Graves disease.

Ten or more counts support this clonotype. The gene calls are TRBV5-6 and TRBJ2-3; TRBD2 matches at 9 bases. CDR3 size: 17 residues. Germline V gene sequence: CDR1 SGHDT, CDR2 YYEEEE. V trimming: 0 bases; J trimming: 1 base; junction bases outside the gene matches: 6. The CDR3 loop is CASSLEGLAPGTDTQYF. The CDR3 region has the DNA TGTGCCAGCAGCTTGGAGGGACTAGCTCCCGGCACAGATACGCAGTATTTT.

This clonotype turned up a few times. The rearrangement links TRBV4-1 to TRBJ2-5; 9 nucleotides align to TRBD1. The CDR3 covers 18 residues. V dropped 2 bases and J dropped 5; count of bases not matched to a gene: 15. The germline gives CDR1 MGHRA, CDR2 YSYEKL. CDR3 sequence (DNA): TGCGCCAGCAGCCAACCTCCGGGACAGGGCGGCGATGGGGAGACCCAGTACTTC. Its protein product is CASSQPPGQGGDGETQYF.

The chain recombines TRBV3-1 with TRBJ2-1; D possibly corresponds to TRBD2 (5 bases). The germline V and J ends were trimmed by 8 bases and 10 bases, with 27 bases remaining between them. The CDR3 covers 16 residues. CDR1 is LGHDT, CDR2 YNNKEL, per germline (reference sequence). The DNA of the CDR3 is TGTGCCAGCGCCATACGAGTAACTAGGCGCACGAGCGAGCAGTTCTTC. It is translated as CASAIRVTRRTSEQFF.

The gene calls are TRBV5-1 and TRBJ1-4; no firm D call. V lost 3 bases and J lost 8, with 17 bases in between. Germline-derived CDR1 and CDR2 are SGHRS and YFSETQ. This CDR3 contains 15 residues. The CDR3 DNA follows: TGCGCCAGCAGCTCCGGCCGGGCCCTGGGAGAAAAACTGTTTTTT. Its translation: CASSSGRALGEKLFF.

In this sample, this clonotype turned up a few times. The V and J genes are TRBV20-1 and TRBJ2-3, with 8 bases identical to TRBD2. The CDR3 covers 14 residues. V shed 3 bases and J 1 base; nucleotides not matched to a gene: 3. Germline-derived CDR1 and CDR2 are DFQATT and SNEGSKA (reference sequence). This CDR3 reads CSASTAGGTDTQYF. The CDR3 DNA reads TGCAGTGCTAGCACAGCGGGGGGCACAGATACGCAGTATTTT.

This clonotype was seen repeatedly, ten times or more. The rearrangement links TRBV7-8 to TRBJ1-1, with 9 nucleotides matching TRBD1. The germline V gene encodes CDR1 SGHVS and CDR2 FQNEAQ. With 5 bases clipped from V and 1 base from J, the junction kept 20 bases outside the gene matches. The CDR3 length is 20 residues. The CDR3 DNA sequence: TGTGCCAGCAGCCGCGGTAGACAGGGGGGCGCAACCGAACCGAACACTGAAGCTTTCTTT. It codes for CASSRGRQGGATEPNTEAFF.

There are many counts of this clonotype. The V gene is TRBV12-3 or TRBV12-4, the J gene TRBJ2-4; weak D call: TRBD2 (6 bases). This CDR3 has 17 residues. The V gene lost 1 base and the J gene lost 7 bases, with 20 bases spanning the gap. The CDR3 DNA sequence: TGTGCCAGCAGTTTAGGCCGGGGATATACAGGAGGGAACATTCAGTACTTC. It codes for CASSLGRGYTGGNIQYF.

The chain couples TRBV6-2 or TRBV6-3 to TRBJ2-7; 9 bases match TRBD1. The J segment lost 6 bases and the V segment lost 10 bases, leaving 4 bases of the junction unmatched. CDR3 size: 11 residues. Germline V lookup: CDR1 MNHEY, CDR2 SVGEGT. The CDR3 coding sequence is TGTGCCACCGGGACAGGGCTCGAGCAGTACTTC. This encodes CATGTGLEQYF.

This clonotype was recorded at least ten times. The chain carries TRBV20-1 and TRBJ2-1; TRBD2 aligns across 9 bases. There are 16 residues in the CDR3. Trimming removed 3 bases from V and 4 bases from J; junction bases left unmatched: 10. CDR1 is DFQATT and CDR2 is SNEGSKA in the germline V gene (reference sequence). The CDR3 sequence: CSARDSGGPFYNEQFF. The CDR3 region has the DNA TGCAGTGCTAGGGATAGCGGGGGACCCTTTTACAATGAGCAGTTCTTC.

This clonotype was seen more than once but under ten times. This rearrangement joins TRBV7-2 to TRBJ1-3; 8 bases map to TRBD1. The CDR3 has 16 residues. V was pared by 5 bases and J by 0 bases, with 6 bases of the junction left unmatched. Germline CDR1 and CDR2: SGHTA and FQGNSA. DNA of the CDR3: TGTGCCAGCAGCCGGGACAGGTCGAGCTCTGGAAACACCATATATTTT. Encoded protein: CASSRDRSSSGNTIYF. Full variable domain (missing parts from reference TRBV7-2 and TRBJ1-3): GAGVSQSPSNKVTEKGKDVELRCDPISGHTALYWYRQSLGQGLEFLIYFQGNSAPDKSGLPSDRFSAERTGGSVSTLTIQRTQQEDSAVYLCASSRDRSSSGNTIYFGEGSWLTVV.

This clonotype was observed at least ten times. CDR3 residues: CASSLILGLLQETQYF. CDR3 bases: TGTGCCAGCAGCTTAATTCTGGGACTCTTACAAGAGACCCAGTACTTC. The chain joins TRBV7-2 to TRBJ2-1; D might be TRBD2 (6 bases). The J call may be faulty, since TRBJ2-5 better matches the DNA end. The CDR3 has 16 residues. Per germline, CDR1 SGHTA and CDR2 FQGNSA.

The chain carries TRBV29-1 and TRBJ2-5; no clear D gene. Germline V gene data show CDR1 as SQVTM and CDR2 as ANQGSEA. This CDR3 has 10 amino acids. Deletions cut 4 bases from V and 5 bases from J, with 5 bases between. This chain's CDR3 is CSVVLETQYF. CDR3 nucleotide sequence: TGCAGCGTTGTGCTCGAGACCCAGTACTTC. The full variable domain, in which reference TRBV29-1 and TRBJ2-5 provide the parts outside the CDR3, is SAVISQKPSRDICQRGTSLTIQCQVDSQVTMMFWYRQQPGQSLTLIATANQGSEATYESGFVIDKFPISRPNLTFSTLTVSNMSPEDSSIYLCSVVLETQYFGPGTRLLVL.

The CDR3 here is CASSQPGTGRADTQYF. CDR3 nucleotides: TGCGCCAGCAGCCAACCCGGGACAGGGAGGGCAGATACGCAGTATTTT. This chain joins TRBV4-1 and TRBJ2-3, with 9 bases lining up with TRBD1. The junction had 7 bases not matched to a gene; V was cut back by 2 bases and J by 4 bases. Germline lookup yields CDR1 MGHRA and CDR2 YSYEKL. The CDR3 extends over 16 amino acids.

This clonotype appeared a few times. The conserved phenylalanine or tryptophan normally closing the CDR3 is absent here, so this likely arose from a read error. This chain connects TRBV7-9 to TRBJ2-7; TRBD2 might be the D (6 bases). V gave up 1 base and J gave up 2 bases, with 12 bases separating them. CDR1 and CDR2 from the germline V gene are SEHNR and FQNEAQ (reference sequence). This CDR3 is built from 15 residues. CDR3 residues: CASSLVGRAPYEQYC. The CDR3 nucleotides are TGTGCCAGCAGCTTAGTCGGGAGAGCCCCCTACGAGCAGTACTGC.

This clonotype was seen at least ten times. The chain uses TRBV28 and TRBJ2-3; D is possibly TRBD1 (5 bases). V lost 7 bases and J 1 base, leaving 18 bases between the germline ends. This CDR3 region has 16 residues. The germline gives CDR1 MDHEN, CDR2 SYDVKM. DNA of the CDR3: TGTGCCAGCACCAACACCAGGGTACACGGCACAGATACGCAGTATTTT. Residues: CASTNTRVHGTDTQYF. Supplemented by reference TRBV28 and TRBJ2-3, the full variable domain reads DVKVTQSSRYLVKRTGEKVFLECVQDMDHENMFWYRQDPGLGLRLIYFSYDVKMKEKGDIPEGYSVSREKKERFSLILESASTNQTSMYLCASTNTRVHGTDTQYFGPGTRLTVL.

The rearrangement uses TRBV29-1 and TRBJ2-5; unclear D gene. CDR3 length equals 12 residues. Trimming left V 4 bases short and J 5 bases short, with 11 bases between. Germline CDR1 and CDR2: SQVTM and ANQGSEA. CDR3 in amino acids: CSVVRAAETQYF. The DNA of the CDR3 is TGCAGCGTTGTTAGGGCAGCGGAGACCCAGTACTTC.

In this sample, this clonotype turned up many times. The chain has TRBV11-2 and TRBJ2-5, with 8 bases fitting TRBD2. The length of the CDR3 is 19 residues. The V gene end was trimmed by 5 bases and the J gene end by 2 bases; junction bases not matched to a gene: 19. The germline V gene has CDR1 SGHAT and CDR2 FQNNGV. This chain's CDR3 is CASSEGVAGSFGLQETQYF. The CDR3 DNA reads TGTGCCAGCAGCGAGGGGGTAGCGGGAAGTTTCGGTTTGCAAGAGACCCAGTACTTC.

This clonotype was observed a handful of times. CDR3: CASSSGTGAQGYTF. DNA of the CDR3: TGTGCCAGCAGCTCCGGGACAGGGGCTCAGGGCTACACCTTC. The gene calls are TRBV5-6 and TRBJ1-2, with 10 bases fitting TRBD1. The V gene's germline CDR1 is SGHDT and CDR2 YYEEEE. Losses at the gene ends were 3 bases for V and 8 bases for J; bases not matched to a gene: 7. The length of the CDR3 is 14 residues.

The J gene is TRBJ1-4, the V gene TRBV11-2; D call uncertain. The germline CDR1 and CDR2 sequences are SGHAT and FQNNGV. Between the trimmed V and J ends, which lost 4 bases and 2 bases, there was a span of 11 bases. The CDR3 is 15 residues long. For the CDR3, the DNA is TGTGCCAGCAGCTCCGGGAGTTACACTAATGAAAAACTGTTTTTT. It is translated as CASSSGSYTNEKLFF.

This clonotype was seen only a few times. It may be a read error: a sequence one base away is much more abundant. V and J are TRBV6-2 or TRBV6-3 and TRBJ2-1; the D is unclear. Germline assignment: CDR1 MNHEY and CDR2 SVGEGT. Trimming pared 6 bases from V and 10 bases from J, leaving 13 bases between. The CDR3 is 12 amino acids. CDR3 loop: CASRSLSYEQFF. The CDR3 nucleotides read TGTGCCAGCAGGTCGCTGAGCTACGAGCAGTTCTTC.

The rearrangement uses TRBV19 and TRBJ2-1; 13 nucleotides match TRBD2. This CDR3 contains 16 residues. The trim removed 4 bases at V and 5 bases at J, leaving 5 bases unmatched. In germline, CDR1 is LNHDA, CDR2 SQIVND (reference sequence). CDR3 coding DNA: TGTGCCAGTAGTACCTCGGGACTAGCGGGACACAATGAGCAGTTCTTC. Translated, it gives CASSTSGLAGHNEQFF.

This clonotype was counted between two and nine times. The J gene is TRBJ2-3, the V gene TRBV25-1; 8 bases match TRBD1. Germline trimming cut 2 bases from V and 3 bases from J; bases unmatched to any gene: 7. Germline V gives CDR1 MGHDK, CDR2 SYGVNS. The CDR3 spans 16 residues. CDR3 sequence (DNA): TGTGCCAGCAGTGAAGAAGCAGGGGGCTTGACAGATACGCAGTATTTT. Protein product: CASSEEAGGLTDTQYF.

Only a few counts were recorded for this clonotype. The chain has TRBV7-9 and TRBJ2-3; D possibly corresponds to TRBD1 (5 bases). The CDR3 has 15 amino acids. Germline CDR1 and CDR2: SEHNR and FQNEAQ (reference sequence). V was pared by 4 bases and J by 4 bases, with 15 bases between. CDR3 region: CASSYGQGIADTQYF. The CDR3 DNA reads TGTGCCAGCAGCTACGGGCAGGGAATAGCAGATACGCAGTATTTT.

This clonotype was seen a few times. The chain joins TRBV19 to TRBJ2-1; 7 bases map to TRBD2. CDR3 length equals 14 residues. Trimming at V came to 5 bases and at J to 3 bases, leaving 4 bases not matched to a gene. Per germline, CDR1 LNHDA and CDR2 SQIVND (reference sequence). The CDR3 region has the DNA TGTGCCAGTAGTCGGTGGGAGGGCTACAATGAGCAGTTCTTC. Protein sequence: CASSRWEGYNEQFF.

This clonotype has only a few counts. This chain's CDR3 is CASSQYDTDTQYF. DNA for the CDR3: TGTGCCAGCAGTCAGTATGACACAGATACGCAGTATTTT. The chain is built from TRBV6-2 or TRBV6-3 and TRBJ2-3, with D unresolved. Trimming took off 5 bases at V and 2 bases at J, with 8 bases between the two ends. This CDR3 has 13 amino acids. Germline V gene lookup returns CDR1 MNHEY and CDR2 SVGEGT.

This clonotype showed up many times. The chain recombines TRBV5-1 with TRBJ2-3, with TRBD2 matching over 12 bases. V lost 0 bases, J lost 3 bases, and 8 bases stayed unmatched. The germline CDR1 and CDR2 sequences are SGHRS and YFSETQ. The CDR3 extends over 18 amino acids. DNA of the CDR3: TGCGCCAGCAGCTTGGGGGCCCGACTAGCGGGAGTGACAGATACGCAGTATTTT. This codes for CASSLGARLAGVTDTQYF.

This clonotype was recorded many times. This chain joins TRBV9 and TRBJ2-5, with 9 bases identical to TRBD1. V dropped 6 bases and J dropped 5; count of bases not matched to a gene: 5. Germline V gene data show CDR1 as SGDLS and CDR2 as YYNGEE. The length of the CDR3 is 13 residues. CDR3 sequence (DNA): TGTGCCAGCAACATACAGGGGGCTGAGACCCAGTACTTC. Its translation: CASNIQGAETQYF.

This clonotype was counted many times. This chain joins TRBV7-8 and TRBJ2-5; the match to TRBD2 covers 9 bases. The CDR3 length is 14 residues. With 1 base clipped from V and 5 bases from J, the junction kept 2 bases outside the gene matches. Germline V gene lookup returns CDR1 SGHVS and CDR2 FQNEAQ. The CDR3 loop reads CASSLGTSVETQYF. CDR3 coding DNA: TGTGCCAGCAGCTTAGGGACTAGCGTGGAGACCCAGTACTTC. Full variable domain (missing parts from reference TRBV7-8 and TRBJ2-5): GAGVSQSPRYKVAKRGQDVALRCDPISGHVSLFWYQQALGQGPEFLTYFQNEAQLDKSGLPSDRFFAERPEGSVSTLKIQRTQQEDSAVYLCASSLGTSVETQYFGPGTRLLVL.

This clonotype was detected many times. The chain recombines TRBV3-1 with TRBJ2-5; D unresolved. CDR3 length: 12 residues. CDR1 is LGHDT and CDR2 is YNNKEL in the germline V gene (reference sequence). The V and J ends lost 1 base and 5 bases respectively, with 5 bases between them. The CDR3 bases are TGTGCCAGCAGCCAAGGAAAGGAGACCCAGTACTTC. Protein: CASSQGKETQYF.

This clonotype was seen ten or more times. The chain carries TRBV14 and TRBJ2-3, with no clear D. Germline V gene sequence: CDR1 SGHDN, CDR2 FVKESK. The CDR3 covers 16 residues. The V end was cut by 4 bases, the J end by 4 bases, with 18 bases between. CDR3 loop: CASSPWASSDSDTQYF. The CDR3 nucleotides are TGTGCCAGCAGCCCATGGGCTAGTTCTGACTCAGATACGCAGTATTTT.

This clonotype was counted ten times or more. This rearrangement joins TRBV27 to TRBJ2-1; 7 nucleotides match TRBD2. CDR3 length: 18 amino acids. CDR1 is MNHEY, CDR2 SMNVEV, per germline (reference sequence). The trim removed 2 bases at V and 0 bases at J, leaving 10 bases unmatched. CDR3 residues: CASSLAGDGPSSYNEQFF. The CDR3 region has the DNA TGTGCCAGCAGTTTAGCGGGAGACGGGCCAAGCTCCTACAATGAGCAGTTCTTC.

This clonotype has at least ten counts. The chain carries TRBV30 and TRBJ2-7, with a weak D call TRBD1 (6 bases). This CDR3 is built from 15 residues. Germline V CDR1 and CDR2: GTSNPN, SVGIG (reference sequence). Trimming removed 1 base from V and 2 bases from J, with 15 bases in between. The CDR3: CAWSANRARTYEQYF. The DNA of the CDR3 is TGTGCCTGGAGTGCTAACAGGGCTCGAACCTACGAGCAGTACTTC.